The 14 T cell receptor beta chains in this list originate from one sample, sequenced in a study of T cells in Graves' hyperthyroidism and ophthalmopathy. Amplified TCR beta CDR3 regions derived from RNA transcripts. The TCR CDR3 was amplified in a first-round RT-PCR using the HTBI primer set. TCRdb reanalysed the multiplex PCR reads using MiXCR and keeps one entry per CDR3 protein. The sample contains 800,000 or so distinct CDR3 sequences, about 38% of which appear only once. Sample: blood. These receptors were obtained from a man aged 18 to 30 with Graves' hyperthyroidism.

This clonotype came up once. CDR3 sequence: CAISGQGKYSNQPQYF. The CDR3 coding sequence is TGTGCCATCAGTGGACAGGGCAAGTATAGCAATCAGCCCCAGTACTTC. The chain couples TRBV10-3 to TRBJ1-5; 7 bases line up with TRBD1. The DNA matches TRBJ2-5 better at its end, which makes the J call doubtful. This CDR3 spans 16 amino acids. From germline, CDR1 is ENHRY and CDR2 SYGVKD.

The rearrangement links TRBV25-1 to TRBJ2-7; D uncertain. This CDR3 spans 12 amino acids. V dropped 8 bases and J dropped 2 bases, with 10 bases sitting between them. Germline CDR1 MGHDK, CDR2 SYGVNS. The CDR3: CASLDQAYEQYF. The DNA for the CDR3 is TGTGCCAGCTTGGATCAGGCCTACGAGCAGTACTTC.

This clonotype was observed a handful of times. The J gene is TRBJ1-1, the V gene TRBV19; 8 nucleotides line up with TRBD1. CDR1 is LNHDA, CDR2 SQIVND, per germline (reference sequence). The CDR3 consists of 13 residues. After removal of 10 bases from V and 3 bases from J, the junction contained 7 bases not matched to a gene. The CDR3: CATLDRGDTEAFF. DNA for the CDR3: TGTGCCACCCTAGACAGGGGAGACACTGAAGCTTTCTTT.

The sample holds many counts of this clonotype. The gene calls are TRBV2 and TRBJ1-2, with no clear D. The CDR3 is 14 amino acids. Germline values: CDR1 SNHLY, CDR2 FYNNEI. V was clipped by 1 base and J by 2 bases, with 8 bases between them. The CDR3 here is CASSEEGGNYGYTF. The CDR3 DNA reads as TGTGCCAGCAGTGAAGAGGGTGGGAACTATGGCTACACCTTC.

This clonotype was recorded a few times. The V and J genes are TRBV2 and TRBJ2-2; 10 positions agree with TRBD2. J lost 6 bases, V lost 9 bases, and 4 bases had no gene match. Germline CDR1 SNHLY, CDR2 FYNNEI. This CDR3 comprises 13 residues. CDR3: CASGLAVAGELFF. DNA for the CDR3: TGTGCCAGTGGACTAGCGGTGGCCGGGGAGCTGTTTTTT. The whole variable domain, filled in from reference TRBV2 and TRBJ2-2, reads EPEVTQTPSHQVTQMGQEVILRCVPISNHLYFYWYRQILGQKVEFLVSFYNNEISEKSEIFDDQFSVERPDGSNFTLKIRSTKLEDSAMYFCASGLAVAGELFFGEGSRLTVL.

This clonotype has only a few counts. The genes are TRBV12-3 or TRBV12-4 and TRBJ1-5; the D is unclear. The CDR3 loop spans 15 amino acids. V was cut by 4 bases and J by 4 bases, with 14 bases left in between. The CDR3 coding sequence is TGTGCCAGCAGTTCTGGGATACGGGGAAATCAGCCCCAGCATTTT. It is translated as CASSSGIRGNQPQHF.

This clonotype showed up many times. The chain couples TRBV20-1 to TRBJ1-1, with D uncertain. The CDR3 has 14 amino acids. The germline CDR1 and CDR2 sequences are DFQATT and SNEGSKA (reference sequence). V dropped 0 bases and J dropped 3 bases, with 11 bases sitting between them. CDR3 region: CSAREGRQYTEAFF. In DNA, the CDR3 is TGCAGTGCTAGAGAGGGAAGGCAGTACACTGAAGCTTTCTTT.

This clonotype was seen repeatedly, ten times or more. This chain uses TRBV29-1 with TRBJ1-1; D is undetermined. This CDR3 spans 12 amino acids. In germline, CDR1 is SQVTM, CDR2 ANQGSEA. Trimming pared 7 bases from V and 1 base from J, leaving 10 bases between. The CDR3, as DNA: TGCAGCGCCCTGGACGGGAACACTGAAGCTTTCTTT. It is translated as CSALDGNTEAFF.

On this clonotype itself: Compared with germline, one end of the junction differs, possibly owing to a read error. The chain couples TRBV5-6 to TRBJ1-2, with D unresolved. The germline CDR1 and CDR2 sequences are SGHDT and YYEEEE. The CDR3 covers 12 residues. The CDR3 is CASSRANYGYAF. In DNA, the CDR3 is TGTGCCAGCAGCCGTGCTAACTATGGCTACGCCTTC.

There are many counts of this clonotype. J is TRBJ1-1 and V is TRBV10-3; TRBD1 might be the D (6 bases). This CDR3 region has 15 residues. Germline CDR1 is ENHRY and CDR2 is SYGVKD. Trimming left V 0 bases short and J 1 base short, with 9 bases between. The CDR3 here is CAISESTGQNTEAFF. CDR3 DNA sequence: TGTGCCATCAGTGAGTCGACGGGACAGAACACTGAAGCTTTCTTT.

The chain is built from TRBV10-3 and TRBJ1-6, with 9 bases that match TRBD1. V shed 3 bases and J 7 bases; nucleotides not matched to a gene: 7. Germline V lookup: CDR1 ENHRY, CDR2 SYGVKD. CDR3 length: 16 residues. Here the CDR3 DNA reads TGTGCCATCAGTGATAGGAGGACAGGGGTCAATTCACCCCTCCACTTT. It codes for CAISDRRTGVNSPLHF.

This clonotype has ten or more counts. The chain joins TRBV25-1 to TRBJ2-5; the D is unclear. Trimming removed 5 bases at V and 4 bases at J, with 11 bases between. The CDR3 runs 13 residues. From germline, CDR1 is MGHDK and CDR2 SYGVNS. The CDR3 DNA sequence: TGTGCCAGCAGTCCTCCGGACGGAGAGACCCAGTACTTC. Protein sequence: CASSPPDGETQYF.

The CDR3 bases are TGTGCCAGCACCACCGATGCCAGAACTAATGAAAAACTGTTTTTT. Protein product: CASTTDARTNEKLFF. The chain couples TRBV27 to TRBJ1-4; unclear D gene. The CDR3 contains 15 residues. V shed 7 bases and J shed 1 base, with 13 bases lying between them. CDR1 MNHEY and CDR2 SMNVEV come from the germline V gene (reference sequence).

This clonotype was found many times. The chain couples TRBV25-1 to TRBJ1-1; D is unresolved. The CDR3 has 15 residues. The germline gives CDR1 MGHDK, CDR2 SYGVNS. The V end lost 5 bases, the J end lost 6 bases, and 19 bases lay between the germline ends. CDR3 nucleotides: TGTGCCAGCAGTCCTATACGAGGGCAGATTGCTGAAGCTTTCTTT. This gives the protein CASSPIRGQIAEAFF.